These 14 T cell receptor beta chains were sequenced from one sample in a study of CD8 T cells in ankylosing spondylitis. TCRdb passed the 5' RACE reads through MiXCR, listing each CDR3 protein once. The data contain about 240,000 distinct CDR3 sequences, around 8% of them seen just once; the ten biggest clones take up approximately 5%. Material: blood, either unsorted or a sorted T cell fraction (not recorded which). The source is a female donor with ankylosing spondylitis or in good health (not recorded which).

Worth noting for this clonotype: A junction boundary mismatches the germline segment, possibly from a read error. The CDR3 is CCARGLTAGGPRGEQFF. CDR3 nucleotide sequence: TGCTGTGCTAGAGGACTAACGGCGGGAGGGCCAAGGGGTGAGCAGTTCTTC. The rearrangement uses TRBV20-1 and TRBJ2-1, with 9 bases matching TRBD2. In germline, CDR1 is DFQATT, CDR2 SNEGSKA (reference sequence). The CDR3 has 17 amino acids.

Only a few counts were recorded for this clonotype. The V call is TRBV29-1, the J call TRBJ2-3; TRBD2 matches 10 bases. Trimming removed 3 bases from V and 5 bases from J; junction bases left unmatched: 2. This CDR3 has 13 amino acids. Germline V gene lookup returns CDR1 SQVTM and CDR2 ANQGSEA. CDR3 amino acids: CSVDSGGKDTQYF. DNA for the CDR3: TGCAGCGTTGATAGCGGGGGGAAAGATACGCAGTATTTT.

J is TRBJ2-7 and V is TRBV7-2, with D possibly TRBD2 on 5 matching bases. Germline V gene lookup returns CDR1 SGHTA and CDR2 FQGNSA. V dropped 5 bases and J dropped 3 bases, with 11 bases sitting between them. This CDR3 has 13 amino acids. CDR3 in DNA: TGTGCCAGCAGCCTACTGGAGGTCTACGAGCAGTACTTC. As protein: CASSLLEVYEQYF. The whole variable domain, remainder taken from reference TRBV7-2 and TRBJ2-7, is GAGVSQSPSNKVTEKGKDVELRCDPISGHTALYWYRQSLGQGLEFLIYFQGNSAPDKSGLPSDRFSAERTGGSVSTLTIQRTQQEDSAVYLCASSLLEVYEQYFGPGTRLTVT.

This clonotype was counted many times. The chain employs TRBV3-1 and TRBJ2-2; D is undetermined. There are 14 residues in the CDR3. Germline CDR1 LGHDT, CDR2 YNNKEL (reference sequence). Trimming stripped 4 bases from V and 7 bases from J, with 13 bases between. CDR3 amino acids: CASSPRPTGGELFF. CDR3 sequence (DNA): TGTGCCAGCAGCCCACGACCCACCGGCGGGGAGCTGTTTTTT. Together with reference TRBV3-1 and TRBJ2-2, the CDR3 gives the full variable domain: DTAVSQTPKYLVTQMGNDKSIKCEQNLGHDTMYWYKQDSKKFLKIMFSYNNKELIINETVPNRFSPKSPDKAHLNLHINSLELGDSAVYFCASSPRPTGGELFFGEGSRLTVL.

This clonotype was recorded at least ten times. CDR3 amino acids: CASSQGVRGELFF. The CDR3 DNA reads as TGTGCCAGCAGCCAAGGGGTCCGCGGGGAGCTGTTTTTT. The rearrangement uses TRBV3-1 and TRBJ2-2, with unresolved D. Trimming pared 1 base from V and 7 bases from J, leaving 7 bases between. Germline values: CDR1 LGHDT, CDR2 YNNKEL (reference sequence). This CDR3 is 13 amino acids long.

This clonotype was recorded many times. The chain combines TRBV25-1 with TRBJ2-6; D remains ambiguous. Per the germline V gene, CDR1 is MGHDK and CDR2 is SYGVNS. V was cut by 4 bases and J by 1 base, with 5 bases left in between. This CDR3 has 14 amino acids. CDR3 DNA: TGTGCCAGCAGTGGTGAGTCTGGGGCCAACGTCCTGACTTTC. It yields the protein CASSGESGANVLTF.

This clonotype was counted ten times or more. The V call is TRBV28, the J call TRBJ2-3; D might be TRBD2 (5 bases). This CDR3 has 12 amino acids. Germline V lookup: CDR1 MDHEN, CDR2 SYDVKM. V dropped 3 bases and J dropped 9 bases, with 10 bases sitting between them. CDR3 sequence reads: CASSLASNTQYF. CDR3 sequence (DNA): TGTGCCAGCAGTTTGGCTAGCAACACGCAGTATTTT.

This clonotype was picked up many times. The genes are TRBV23-1 and TRBJ1-5, with D maybe TRBD1 (5 bases). TRBV23-1 is an ORF, with its function uncertain. With 4 bases removed from V and 5 bases from J, the gap between germline ends came to 12 bases. The CDR3 covers 14 residues. The CDR3 region is CASSRRTHYQPQHF. In nucleotides, the CDR3 is TGCGCCAGCAGTCGACGGACACATTATCAGCCCCAGCATTTT.

This clonotype showed up many times. This rearrangement joins TRBV24-1 to TRBJ2-5; TRBD1 is a possible D gene (6 bases). Trimming removed 3 bases from V and 5 bases from J, with 21 bases in between. The CDR3 is made up of 17 amino acids. Germline assignment: CDR1 KGHDR and CDR2 SFDVKD. The CDR3 region has the DNA TGTGCCACCAGTGATCCCCTACAGGGAATAGCGTTGGAGACCCAGTACTTC. This sequence encodes CATSDPLQGIALETQYF.

About this clonotype: A much larger clone lies a single base off, so this may be a read error. V and J are TRBV7-2 and TRBJ2-3; D is perhaps TRBD1 or TRBD2 (6 bases each). The CDR3 spans 14 residues. Trimming took off 8 bases at V and 11 bases at J, with 23 bases between the two ends. From germline, CDR1 is SGHTA and CDR2 FQGNSA. The chain's CDR3 is CASGLALVRGGQYF. CDR3 DNA: TGTGCCAGCGGGCTAGCGCTTGTCCGAGGGGGGCAGTATTTT.

The sample holds many counts of this clonotype. The chain combines TRBV12-3 or TRBV12-4 with TRBJ2-6, with D perhaps assigned TRBD1 or TRBD2 (5 bases each). V lost 3 bases and J 2 bases, leaving 11 bases between the germline ends. The CDR3 is 16 residues long. The CDR3 DNA sequence: TGTGCCAGCAGTTTTTTCCAGGGAGCTGGGGCCAACGTCCTGACTTTC. The encoded protein is CASSFFQGAGANVLTF.

This clonotype was counted ten times or more. The chain employs TRBV12-3 or TRBV12-4 and TRBJ1-3, with a possible D match to TRBD1 (5 bases). With 4 bases removed from V and 0 bases from J, the gap between germline ends came to 13 bases. The CDR3 totals 16 residues. CDR3 nucleotide sequence: TGTGCCAGCAGTTCCCGACAGACGAGCTCTGGAAACACCATATATTTT. Translating it yields CASSSRQTSSGNTIYF.

This clonotype was observed a handful of times. V gene TRBV18 combines with J gene TRBJ2-5; 11 positions agree with TRBD2. The CDR3 spans 17 residues. Germline-derived CDR1 and CDR2 are KGHSH and LQKENI. The V segment lost 3 bases and the J segment 1 base; nucleotides outside the gene matches: 7. The CDR3 reads CASSPSWGLAVQETQYF. The DNA for the CDR3 is TGTGCCAGCTCACCGAGTTGGGGACTAGCGGTCCAAGAGACCCAGTACTTC.

V is TRBV29-1 and J is TRBJ1-2, with D hard to call. The CDR3 runs to 12 residues. The V gene lost 3 bases and the J gene lost 8 bases, with 13 bases spanning the gap. Germline assignment: CDR1 SQVTM and CDR2 ANQGSEA. For the CDR3, the DNA is TGCAGCGTTGACGAGGGATTGGGCGGCTACACCTTC. It encodes CSVDEGLGGYTF.